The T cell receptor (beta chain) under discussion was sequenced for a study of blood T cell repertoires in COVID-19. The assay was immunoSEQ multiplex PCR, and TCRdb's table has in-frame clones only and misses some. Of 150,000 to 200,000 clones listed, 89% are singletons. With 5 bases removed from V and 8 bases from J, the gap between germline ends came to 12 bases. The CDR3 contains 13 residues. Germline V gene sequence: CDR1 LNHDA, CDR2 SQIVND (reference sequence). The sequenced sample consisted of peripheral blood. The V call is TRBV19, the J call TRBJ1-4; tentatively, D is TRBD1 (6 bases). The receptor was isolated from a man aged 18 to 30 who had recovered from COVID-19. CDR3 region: CASSFGGREKLFF. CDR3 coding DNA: TGTGCCAGTAGTTTTGGGGGCCGGGAAAAACTGTTTTTT.